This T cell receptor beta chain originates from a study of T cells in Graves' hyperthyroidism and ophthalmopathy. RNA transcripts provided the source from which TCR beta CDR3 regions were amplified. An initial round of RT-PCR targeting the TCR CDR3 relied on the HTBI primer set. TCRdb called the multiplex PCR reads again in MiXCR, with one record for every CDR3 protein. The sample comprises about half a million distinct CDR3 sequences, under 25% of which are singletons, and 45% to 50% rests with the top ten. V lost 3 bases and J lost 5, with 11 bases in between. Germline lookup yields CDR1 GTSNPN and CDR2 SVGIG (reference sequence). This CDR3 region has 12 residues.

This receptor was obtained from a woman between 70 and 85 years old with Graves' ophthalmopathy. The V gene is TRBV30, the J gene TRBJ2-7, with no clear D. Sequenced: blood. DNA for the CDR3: TGTGCCTGGAGGGGATTGGGCCACGAGCAGTACTTC. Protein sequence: CAWRGLGHEQYF. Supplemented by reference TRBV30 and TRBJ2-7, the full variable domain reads SQTIHQWPATLVQPVGSPLSLECTVEGTSNPNLYWYRQAAGRGLQLLFYSVGIGQISSEVPQNLSASRPQDRQFILSSKKLLLSDSGFYLCAWRGLGHEQYFGPGTRLTVT.